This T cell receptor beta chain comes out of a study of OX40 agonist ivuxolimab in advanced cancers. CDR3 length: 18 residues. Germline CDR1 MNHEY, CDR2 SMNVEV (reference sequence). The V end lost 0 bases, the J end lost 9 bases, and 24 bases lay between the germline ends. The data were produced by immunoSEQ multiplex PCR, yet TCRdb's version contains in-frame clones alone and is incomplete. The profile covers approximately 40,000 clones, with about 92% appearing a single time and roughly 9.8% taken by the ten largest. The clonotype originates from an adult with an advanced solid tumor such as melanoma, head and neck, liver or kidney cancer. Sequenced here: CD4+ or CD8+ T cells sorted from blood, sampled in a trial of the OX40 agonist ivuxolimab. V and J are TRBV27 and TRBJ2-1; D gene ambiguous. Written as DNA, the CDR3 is TGTGCCAGCAGTTTATCGCTGGGTGGCGGAGCCATCTGGGGTGAGCAGTTCTTC. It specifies CASSLSLGGGAIWGEQFF.